The next 26 T cell receptor beta chains were all read from a single sample in a study of blood T cell repertoires in COVID-19. Clones were read by immunoSEQ multiplex PCR, and TCRdb kept only the in-frame ones, dropping some. The data show 100,000 to 150,000 clones, with about 86% seen just once and approximately 2.4% held by the top ten. The source material was PBMCs or T cells enriched from blood (not recorded which). The receptors shown here come from a middle-aged man with acute COVID-19.

This clone was counted a few times. V is TRBV5-1 and J is TRBJ1-1, with TRBD1 matching over 7 bases. V gave up 0 bases and J gave up 1 base; unmatched junction bases: 3. This CDR3 comprises 15 residues. The germline gives CDR1 SGHRS, CDR2 YFSETQ. The CDR3 loop is CASSLAPGGNTEAFF. The DNA for the CDR3 is TGCGCCAGCAGCTTGGCCCCAGGGGGGAACACTGAAGCTTTCTTT.

This clone appeared a few times. The CDR3 reads CASFYWTGEDNQPQHF. The CDR3, as DNA: TGTGCCAGCTTTTATTGGACAGGGGAGGACAATCAGCCCCAGCATTTT. The chain uses TRBV21-1 and TRBJ1-5; whether TRBD1, the table's D call, matches the DNA was not checked. TRBV21-1 is tagged as a pseudogene. The CDR3 is 16 residues long.

Of note for this clone: At one end the junction does not follow the germline gene, possibly because of a read error. The chain links TRBV12-3 or TRBV12-4 to TRBJ2-7, with D perhaps matching TRBD2 (6 bases). The CDR3 sequence is 13 residues long. CDR3 protein: CASSSQDGDLRGF. As DNA, the CDR3 is TGTGCCAGCAGTTCCCAGGACGGGGACTTACGAGGATTC.

The gene calls are TRBV10-3 and TRBJ1-3, with 7 bases identical to TRBD1. Germline trimming cut 6 bases from V and 4 bases from J; bases unmatched to any gene: 9. CDR1 ENHRY and CDR2 SYGVKD come from the germline V gene. The CDR3 is 15 residues long. CDR3 in amino acids: CAIRPTGNDGNTIYF. The DNA of the CDR3 is TGTGCCATCAGACCGACAGGGAATGACGGAAACACCATATATTTT.

The chain is built from TRBV5-1 and TRBJ2-3; no definite D call. Germline CDR1 and CDR2: SGHRS and YFSETQ. CDR3 length: 16 residues. With 1 base removed from V and 4 bases from J, the gap between germline ends came to 16 bases. The CDR3 reads CASSLMPGSPADTQYF. For the CDR3, the DNA is TGCGCCAGCAGCTTGATGCCAGGCTCCCCGGCAGATACGCAGTATTTT.

The chain carries TRBV9 and TRBJ2-7; 8 bases align to TRBD2. Trimming cost V 4 bases and J 1 base; bases outside gene matches: 7. Germline CDR1 SGDLS, CDR2 YYNGEE. The CDR3 covers 15 residues. The CDR3 DNA reads as TGTGCCAGCAGCCCGGGACTAGAATCTTCCTACGAGCAGTACTTC. Protein product: CASSPGLESSYEQYF.

This chain uses TRBV7-2 with TRBJ1-5; a possible D gene is TRBD1 (5 bases). This CDR3 spans 14 amino acids. The germline CDR1 and CDR2 sequences are SGHTA and FQGNSA. The V and J ends lost 4 bases and 2 bases respectively, with 9 bases between them. CDR3 protein: CASSSGYGNQPQHF. The CDR3 DNA reads TGTGCCAGCAGCTCAGGGTACGGCAATCAGCCCCAGCATTTT.

The V and J genes are TRBV7-3 and TRBJ1-2; a weak D match, TRBD1 (6 bases). Per germline, CDR1 SGHTA and CDR2 FQGTGA. The CDR3 runs to 15 residues. The V end lost 5 bases, the J end lost 0 bases, and 13 bases lay between the germline ends. The CDR3 is CASSPSGDSNYGYTF. The CDR3 coding sequence is TGTGCCAGCAGCCCGTCAGGGGATTCTAACTATGGCTACACCTTC.

The chain links TRBV6-5 to TRBJ2-3, with 7 nucleotides matching TRBD1. The V segment lost 2 bases and the J segment 1 base; nucleotides outside the gene matches: 3. CDR1 is MNHEY, CDR2 SVGAGI, per germline. The CDR3 has 15 residues. CDR3 residues: CASSYAGQGTDTQYF. The CDR3 DNA sequence: TGTGCCAGCAGTTACGCCGGACAGGGCACAGATACGCAGTATTTT.

The chain combines TRBV2 with TRBJ1-1, with D tentatively TRBD1 (6 bases). Germline V gene sequence: CDR1 SNHLY, CDR2 FYNNEI. V was shortened by 2 bases and J by 0 bases, with 19 bases between the two germline ends. There are 18 residues in the CDR3. The CDR3 here is CASSEFLGGQAMNTEAFF. The CDR3 DNA is TGTGCCAGCAGTGAATTCTTAGGGGGTCAGGCCATGAACACTGAAGCTTTCTTT. The full variable domain, its missing parts supplied by reference TRBV2 and TRBJ1-1, is EPEVTQTPSHQVTQMGQEVILRCVPISNHLYFYWYRQILGQKVEFLVSFYNNEISEKSEIFDDQFSVERPDGSNFTLKIRSTKLEDSAMYFCASSEFLGGQAMNTEAFFGQGTRLTVV.

CDR3 sequence: CASSPGLAGGRTGELFF. The DNA of the CDR3 is TGTGCCAGCTCCCCCGGACTAGCGGGGGGCCGGACCGGGGAGCTGTTTTTT. V usage is TRBV18 and J usage is TRBJ2-2; TRBD2 aligns across 14 bases. V was clipped by 6 bases and J by 5 bases; unmatched bases: 8. The CDR3 totals 17 residues. From germline, CDR1 is KGHSH and CDR2 LQKENI.

The chain links TRBV6-9 to TRBJ1-5, with a tentative D call TRBD1 (5 bases). V lost 7 bases and J 3 bases, leaving 19 bases between the germline ends. CDR3 size: 16 residues. Germline assignment: CDR1 MNHGY and CDR2 SVAAGI. CDR3 loop: CASTLLDRGTNQPQHF. The CDR3 DNA is TGTGCCAGCACCCTCTTGGACCGGGGGACCAATCAGCCCCAGCATTTT.

V usage is TRBV7-2 and J usage is TRBJ1-5; D might be TRBD1 (5 bases). The CDR3 loop spans 15 amino acids. The germline CDR1 and CDR2 sequences are SGHTA and FQGNSA. With 3 bases removed from V and 0 bases from J, the gap between germline ends came to 9 bases. The DNA for the CDR3 is TGTGCCAGCAGCTTTCGCAGGGATAGCAATCAGCCCCAGCATTTT. It specifies CASSFRRDSNQPQHF.

The chain links TRBV7-2 to TRBJ1-2; 11 positions agree with TRBD1. Trimming at V came to 1 base and at J to 4 bases, leaving 2 bases not matched to a gene. The germline V gene encodes CDR1 SGHTA and CDR2 FQGNSA. The CDR3 runs to 15 residues. The DNA for the CDR3 is TGTGCCAGCAGCTTAGGGACAGGGGGCGGCTATGGCTACACCTTC. Its protein product is CASSLGTGGGYGYTF.

The chain combines TRBV9 with TRBJ2-1; TRBD2 matches 7 bases. CDR3 length: 14 residues. CDR1 is SGDLS and CDR2 is YYNGEE in the germline V gene. V lost 4 bases to trimming and J lost 6 bases; unmatched junction nucleotides: 7. Here the CDR3 reads CASSPLTSINEQFF. The CDR3 DNA reads TGTGCCAGCAGCCCTCTGACTAGCATCAATGAGCAGTTCTTC.

This chain joins TRBV19 and TRBJ2-5; 13 nucleotides align to TRBD2. CDR3 length equals 16 residues. With V trimmed by 5 bases and J by 5 bases, 8 bases remained unmatched. Germline V gives CDR1 LNHDA, CDR2 SQIVND (reference sequence). The CDR3 nucleotides are TGTGCCAGTAGTTGGACTAGCGGGGGCTCCGGTGAGACCCAGTACTTC. This translates into CASSWTSGGSGETQYF. Combining the CDR3 with reference TRBV19 and TRBJ2-5 gives the whole variable domain DGGITQSPKYLFRKEGQNVTLSCEQNLNHDAMYWYRQDPGQGLRLIYYSQIVNDFQKGDIAEGYSVSREKKESFPLTVTSAQKNPTAFYLCASSWTSGGSGETQYFGPGTRLLVL.

The J gene is TRBJ1-2, the V gene TRBV2, with D tentatively TRBD1 (5 bases). The CDR3 is 12 residues long. Trimming removed 4 bases at V and 2 bases at J, with 5 bases between. Germline V gives CDR1 SNHLY, CDR2 FYNNEI. The CDR3 region is CASSGQNYGYTF. The CDR3, as DNA: TGTGCCAGCAGTGGACAGAACTATGGCTACACCTTC.

This rearrangement joins TRBV21-1 to TRBJ1-1; TRBD1, the table's D call, was not compared with the DNA. TRBV21-1 is noted as a pseudogene. The CDR3 sequence is 15 residues long. For the CDR3, the DNA is TGTGCCAGCAGCAAAAGGAAGGGGCGGAACACTGAAGCTTTCTTT. This encodes CASSKRKGRNTEAFF.

The V and J genes are TRBV5-7 and TRBJ2-6; D not certain. TRBV5-7 has ORF status, its function being uncertain. The CDR3 has 16 amino acids. V lost 0 bases and J 0 bases, leaving 7 bases between the germline ends. The CDR3 reads CASSLDESSGANVLTF. In DNA, the CDR3 is TGTGCCAGCAGCTTGGACGAGAGCTCTGGGGCCAACGTCCTGACTTTC.

V usage is TRBV11-2 and J usage is TRBJ1-3; possibly TRBD1 for D (6 bases). Germline V gene lookup returns CDR1 SGHAT and CDR2 FQNNGV. Trimming left V 5 bases short and J 4 bases short, with 15 bases between. The CDR3 runs 15 residues. The CDR3 reads CASSARTVKGNTIYF. CDR3 nucleotides: TGTGCCAGCAGCGCACGGACAGTTAAGGGAAACACCATATATTTT.

This clone has a handful of counts. The chain combines TRBV3-1 (or the pseudogene TRBV3-2) with TRBJ1-5; D remains unclear. CDR1 LGHDT and CDR2 YNNKEL come from the germline V gene (reference sequence). The CDR3 extends over 15 amino acids. Trimming shortened V by 0 bases and J by 0 bases, and 6 bases separated the two germline ends. The CDR3 DNA follows: TGTGCCAGCAGCCAAGAATTAGATAGCAATCAGCCCCAGCATTTT. Its translation: CASSQELDSNQPQHF.

This rearrangement joins TRBV6-1 to TRBJ2-2, with D possibly matching TRBD2 (5 bases). The CDR3 sequence is 12 residues long. V lost 7 bases to trimming and J lost 5 bases, with 8 bases between them. Germline V gene sequence: CDR1 MNHNS, CDR2 SASEGT. CDR3 coding DNA: TGTGCCAGCATCGGGGAGACCGGGGAGCTGTTTTTT. Translated, it gives CASIGETGELFF.

The genes are TRBV9 and TRBJ1-3; D is uncertain. The CDR3 runs to 17 residues. The germline CDR1 and CDR2 sequences are SGDLS and YYNGEE. Trimming shortened V by 0 bases and J by 3 bases, and 16 bases separated the two germline ends. The CDR3 DNA reads as TGTGCCAGCAGCGTAGATCCACTTACAGTTGATGGAAACACCATATATTTT. It translates to CASSVDPLTVDGNTIYF.

This clone has a handful of counts. CDR3 bases: TGTGCCAGCAGCTCCGGGACTAGCGTCACAGATACGCAGTATTTT. Translation gives CASSSGTSVTDTQYF. This chain uses TRBV7-6 with TRBJ2-3, with 10 bases fitting TRBD2. The V and J ends lost 4 bases and 2 bases, in that order; junction bases with no gene match: 3. CDR1 is SGHVS, CDR2 FNYEAQ, per germline. CDR3 length equals 15 residues. The variable domain in full, with the rest retrieved from reference TRBV7-6 and TRBJ2-3, is GAGVSQSPRYKVTKRGQDVALRCDPISGHVSLYWYRQALGQGPEFLTYFNYEAQQDKSGLPNDRFSAERPEGSISTLTIQRTEQRDSAMYRCASSSGTSVTDTQYFGPGTRLTVL.

This chain joins TRBV30 and TRBJ2-1, with TRBD1 matching over 7 bases. CDR3 length equals 15 residues. V lost 4 bases to trimming and J lost 8 bases; unmatched junction nucleotides: 14. Per the germline V gene, CDR1 is GTSNPN and CDR2 is SVGIG (reference sequence). The CDR3 loop is CAWIKWQGDSYEQFF. The CDR3 DNA reads TGTGCCTGGATAAAGTGGCAGGGGGATTCTTATGAGCAGTTCTTC. Variable domain in full (rest from reference TRBV30 and TRBJ2-1): SQTIHQWPATLVQPVGSPLSLECTVEGTSNPNLYWYRQAAGRGLQLLFYSVGIGQISSEVPQNLSASRPQDRQFILSSKKLLLSDSGFYLCAWIKWQGDSYEQFFGPGTRLTVL.

The chain links TRBV5-1 to TRBJ2-5; 10 bases fit TRBD2. Trimming took 0 bases from V and 2 from J; bases not matched to a gene: 16. Germline CDR1 and CDR2: SGHRS and YFSETQ. The CDR3 length is 20 residues. CDR3 sequence reads: CASSLARASGGDLSQETQYF. The CDR3 bases are TGCGCCAGCAGCTTGGCTAGGGCTAGCGGGGGTGACCTCTCGCAAGAGACCCAGTACTTC.